The 2 T cell receptor beta chains below all came from one sample that was sequenced in a study of response to subunit inactivated influenza vaccine. TCRdb redid the calling of the RT-PCR reads with MiXCR, one entry per CDR3 protein. The sample includes around 500,000 distinct CDR3 sequences, about 10% seen only once; the top ten take about an eighth. Sequenced here: PBMCs from blood, sampled 45 days after vaccination. These receptors were obtained from a man aged 45 to 65 who received an inactivated influenza vaccine.

There are a few counts of this clonotype. The chain recombines TRBV20-1 with TRBJ2-1, with TRBD2 identical over 7 bases. The trim removed 3 bases at V and 3 bases at J, leaving 11 bases unmatched. CDR1 and CDR2 (germline): DFQATT, SNEGSKA (reference sequence). The CDR3 consists of 16 residues. Here the CDR3 reads CSASSARGGNYNEQFF. The CDR3 region has the DNA TGCAGTGCTAGTTCGGCGCGGGGAGGGAACTACAATGAGCAGTTCTTC.

This clonotype was picked up many times. This rearrangement joins TRBV12-3 or TRBV12-4 to TRBJ2-1, with no clear D. The CDR3 runs 15 residues. V gave up 5 bases and J gave up 5 bases, with 16 bases separating them. The CDR3 DNA reads as TGTGCCAGCAGTCCCCATCTTCGAGCCCACAATGAGCAGTTCTTC. Translation: CASSPHLRAHNEQFF.